This TCR beta chain was sequenced in a study of blood T cell repertoires in COVID-19. Study summary: COVID-19 samples, acute and convalescent, were from the United States, Italy and Spain. Sources were T cells, B-cell-depleted T cells, or PBMCs; the material itself was cDNA or gDNA.

This clone appeared once. Authors' data handling: Reference gene primer amplification gave estimated nucleated cell counts. Assay used: immunoSEQ multiplex PCR; TCRdb lists only in-frame clones, some missing. V and J calls and clone size follow that table, whereas D and trimming were derived from the DNA. In the table there are over 11,000 clones, about 90% of which are singletons. CDR3 length equals 14 residues. CDR1 and CDR2 from the germline V gene are MNHNS and SASEGT. V lost 1 base to trimming and J lost 5 bases, with 10 bases between them. This receptor was identified in a human donor in a cohort sampled during active COVID-19. Sequencing was carried out using peripheral blood. The chain joins TRBV6-1 to TRBJ2-3; D unclear. The CDR3 nucleotides are TGTGCCAGCAGTGAAGGACTGACCAGAGATACGCAGTATTTT. This translates into CASSEGLTRDTQYF.